Below, 29 T cell receptor beta chains from the same sample are listed, as sequenced in a study of OX40 agonist ivuxolimab in advanced cancers. Measured with immunoSEQ multiplex PCR; TCRdb has only the in-frame clones, and not every one. The table lists under 70,000 clones, roughly 84% of them singletons, with less than 4.5% in the top ten. The sample in question was CD4+ or CD8+ T cells sorted from blood, obtained in a trial of the OX40 agonist ivuxolimab. Every receptor here comes from an adult with an advanced solid tumor such as melanoma, head and neck, liver or kidney cancer.

The V and J genes are TRBV19 and TRBJ2-1, with unresolved D. The CDR3 sequence is 14 residues long. Germline V lookup: CDR1 LNHDA, CDR2 SQIVND (reference sequence). Trimming stripped 3 bases from V and 6 bases from J, with 12 bases between. CDR3 DNA: TGTGCCAGTAGTATCCGTCATGGTAGCAATGAGCAGTTCTTC. It encodes CASSIRHGSNEQFF.

V is TRBV19 and J is TRBJ1-2; D ambiguous. CDR3 length: 11 residues. The V gene's germline CDR1 is LNHDA and CDR2 SQIVND (reference sequence). With 1 base removed from V and 8 bases from J, the gap between germline ends came to 5 bases. The CDR3 region is CASSIVGGYTF. In nucleotides, the CDR3 is TGTGCCAGTAGTATAGTAGGCGGCTACACCTTC. Using reference TRBV19 and TRBJ1-2 for the parts outside the CDR3, the full variable domain is DGGITQSPKYLFRKEGQNVTLSCEQNLNHDAMYWYRQDPGQGLRLIYYSQIVNDFQKGDIAEGYSVSREKKESFPLTVTSAQKNPTAFYLCASSIVGGYTFGSGTRLTVV.

The rearrangement joins TRBV6-5 to TRBJ2-2; 9 bases align to TRBD2. J lost 6 bases, V lost 4 bases, and 9 bases had no gene match. The CDR3 extends over 16 amino acids. Germline V gene lookup returns CDR1 MNHEY and CDR2 SVGAGI. CDR3 DNA sequence: TGTGCCAGCAGTTTGGACGGACTAGCGAGTTCCGGGGAGCTGTTTTTT. Translated: CASSLDGLASSGELFF.

This clone was recorded only once. The CDR3 region is CASSDRGSNQPQHF. The CDR3 DNA reads as TGTGCCAGCAGTGACAGGGGAAGCAATCAGCCCCAGCATTTT. The gene calls are TRBV6-5 and TRBJ1-5, with 8 bases that match TRBD1. The junction had 1 base not matched to a gene; V was cut back by 5 bases and J by 1 base. The CDR3 sequence is 14 residues long. Germline lookup yields CDR1 MNHEY and CDR2 SVGAGI.

The V and J genes are TRBV19 and TRBJ1-4; 9 nucleotides align to TRBD1. CDR1 LNHDA and CDR2 SQIVND come from the germline V gene (reference sequence). The CDR3 is 16 residues long. Trimming took 7 bases from V and 8 from J; bases not matched to a gene: 14. The CDR3 is CASTQRKGTGNEKLFF. For the CDR3, the DNA is TGTGCCAGTACTCAAAGGAAAGGGACAGGGAACGAAAAACTGTTTTTT.

The chain uses TRBV2 and TRBJ1-4; no clear D gene. V lost 4 bases, J lost 7 bases, and 13 bases lay in between. The CDR3 is made up of 14 amino acids. Germline V gives CDR1 SNHLY, CDR2 FYNNEI. For the CDR3, the DNA is TGTGCCAGCAGTGTAGTTAATTACGGTGAAAAACTGTTTTTT. This sequence encodes CASSVVNYGEKLFF.

The CDR3 bases are TGTGCCAGCAGCTTATGGGGGTGGGACAGGGGCTACGAGCAGTACTTC. Protein: CASSLWGWDRGYEQYF. This sequence joins TRBV7-4 and TRBJ2-7, with 10 bases that match TRBD1. The germline gives CDR1 SGHVT, CDR2 SQSDAQ. This CDR3 region has 16 residues. The J segment lost 3 bases and the V segment lost 2 bases, leaving 7 bases of the junction unmatched. Full variable domain (rest looked up from reference TRBV7-4 and TRBJ2-7): GAGVSQSPRYKVAKRGRDVALRCDSISGHVTLYWYRQTLGQGSEVLTYSQSDAQRDKSGRPSGRFSAERPERSVSTLKIQRTEQGDSAVYLCASSLWGWDRGYEQYFGPGTRLTVT.

This chain joins TRBV6-1 and TRBJ1-3; maybe TRBD1 (6 bases). This CDR3 is built from 15 residues. V was cut by 7 bases and J by 0 bases, with 13 bases left in between. The germline CDR1 and CDR2 sequences are MNHNS and SASEGT. The DNA of the CDR3 is TGTGCCAGCATAGAGGACAGAATCTCTGGAAACACCATATATTTT. Encoded protein: CASIEDRISGNTIYF.

The chain is built from TRBV2 and TRBJ2-5, with D possibly being TRBD1 or TRBD2 (5 bases each). Germline CDR1 and CDR2: SNHLY and FYNNEI. The CDR3 spans 11 residues. Between the trimmed V and J ends, which lost 10 bases and 5 bases, there was a span of 11 bases. Written as DNA, the CDR3 is TGTGCCACCGAAGGGGAGGAGACCCAGTACTTC. Amino acids: CATEGEETQYF.

The CDR3 loop is CASSGQGRYGYTF. The CDR3 nucleotides read TGTGCCAGCAGTGGACAGGGGAGGTATGGCTACACCTTC. The V and J genes are TRBV28 and TRBJ1-2, with 9 bases matching TRBD1. Germline trimming cut 5 bases from V and 5 bases from J; bases unmatched to any gene: 3. In germline, CDR1 is MDHEN, CDR2 SYDVKM. The CDR3 spans 13 residues.

This chain joins TRBV27 and TRBJ2-2; 7 positions agree with TRBD1. The length of the CDR3 is 16 residues. Germline V gene sequence: CDR1 MNHEY, CDR2 SMNVEV (reference sequence). Trimming cost V 3 bases and J 4 bases; bases outside gene matches: 8. Written as DNA, the CDR3 is TGTGCCAGCAGTTTTGGGGAGAGGGGGCGCACCGGGGAGCTGTTTTTT. As protein: CASSFGERGRTGELFF.

The CDR3 loop is CASSLRGGRFSGNTIYF. For the CDR3, the DNA is TGTGCCAGCAGCTTACGAGGGGGAAGATTTTCTGGAAACACCATATATTTT. V and J are TRBV13 and TRBJ1-3; TRBD1 is a possible D gene (6 bases). The CDR3 runs to 17 residues. V was pared by 2 bases and J by 1 base, with 15 bases between. Germline V gene sequence: CDR1 PRHDT, CDR2 FYEKMQ (reference sequence). The variable domain in full, completed from reference TRBV13 and TRBJ1-3, reads AAGVIQSPRHLIKEKRETATLKCYPIPRHDTVYWYQQGPGQDPQFLISFYEKMQSDKGSIPDRFSAQQFSDYHSELNMSSLELGDSALYFCASSLRGGRFSGNTIYFGEGSWLTVV.

In this sample, this clone turned up a few times. This chain uses TRBV6-6 with TRBJ2-3; the match to TRBD2 covers 7 bases. The CDR3 covers 16 residues. Germline CDR1 reads MNHNY; CDR2 reads SVGAGI (reference sequence). The junction had 9 bases not matched to a gene; V was cut back by 2 bases and J by 4 bases. The CDR3 reads CASSYLRDGGADTQYF. CDR3 DNA: TGTGCCAGCAGTTACCTTCGGGATGGGGGGGCAGATACGCAGTATTTT.

The chain uses TRBV7-9 and TRBJ2-5; weak D call: TRBD1 (6 bases). The V gene's germline CDR1 is SEHNR and CDR2 FQNEAQ (reference sequence). The ends were cut back, 5 bases at V and 5 bases at J, with 21 bases in the middle. CDR3 length: 16 amino acids. In DNA form, the CDR3 reads TGTGCCAGCAGCCGATACACCGGGACAACGAGGGAGACCCAGTACTTC. Translation gives CASSRYTGTTRETQYF.

The rearrangement joins TRBV5-8 to TRBJ1-3; D is ambiguous. The CDR3 covers 18 residues. Germline values: CDR1 SGHTS, CDR2 YDEGEE. Trimming took 2 bases from V and 0 from J, leaving 18 bases between them. The CDR3: CASSFYPTKLLSGNTIYF. The CDR3 DNA sequence: TGTGCCAGCAGCTTCTACCCCACGAAACTACTCTCTGGAAACACCATATATTTT.

The chain joins TRBV7-2 to TRBJ2-5; 11 bases map to TRBD2. Germline V CDR1 and CDR2: SGHTA, FQGNSA. J gave up 1 base and V 1 base, and 2 bases lay outside the gene matches. This CDR3 has 16 residues. The CDR3 region is CASSLVTSGGQETQYF. In nucleotides, the CDR3 is TGTGCCAGCAGCTTAGTTACTAGCGGGGGCCAAGAGACCCAGTACTTC.

The chain has TRBV29-1 and TRBJ2-7, with D possibly TRBD2 on 5 matching bases. With 7 bases removed from V and 3 bases from J, the gap between germline ends came to 10 bases. The CDR3 spans 11 residues. Per germline, CDR1 SQVTM and CDR2 ANQGSEA. CDR3 nucleotides: TGCAGCGCCTCCCGGGACTACGAGCAGTACTTC. Amino acids: CSASRDYEQYF.

This chain joins TRBV25-1 and TRBJ1-5, with D tentatively TRBD1 (6 bases). CDR3 length: 13 residues. Between the trimmed V and J ends, which lost 4 bases and 5 bases, there was a span of 9 bases. CDR1 is MGHDK, CDR2 SYGVNS, per germline. As DNA, the CDR3 is TGTGCCAGCAGTGGACACAGGGATCAGCCCCAGCATTTT. Protein: CASSGHRDQPQHF.

The V gene is TRBV6-5, the J gene TRBJ1-6; no definite D call. The CDR3 is made up of 14 amino acids. The V gene's germline CDR1 is MNHEY and CDR2 SVGAGI. The ends were cut back, 3 bases at V and 7 bases at J, with 10 bases in the middle. The CDR3 here is CASSYMAANSPLHF. CDR3 nucleotides: TGTGCCAGCAGTTATATGGCGGCCAATTCACCCCTCCACTTT.

The chain carries TRBV9 and TRBJ1-3; D remains ambiguous. The CDR3 is 15 residues long. V was cut by 2 bases and J by 4 bases, with 13 bases left in between. The germline V gene has CDR1 SGDLS and CDR2 YYNGEE. CDR3 region: CASSVGLLGGNTIYF. The CDR3 coding sequence is TGTGCCAGCAGCGTCGGACTTCTGGGGGGAAACACCATATATTTT.

V and J are TRBV5-4 and TRBJ2-4; weak D call: TRBD1 (6 bases). Trimming stripped 4 bases from V and 7 bases from J, with 12 bases between. CDR1 is SGHNT, CDR2 YYREEE, per germline (reference sequence). The CDR3 consists of 13 residues. This chain's CDR3 is CASSKWDINIQYF. The CDR3 bases are TGTGCCAGCAGCAAATGGGACATTAACATTCAGTACTTC.

The chain carries TRBV7-2 and TRBJ2-1; 8 bases are a match to TRBD2. Germline V lookup: CDR1 SGHTA, CDR2 FQGNSA. This CDR3 has 14 residues. J was trimmed by 1 base and V by 6 bases; bases with no gene match: 2. CDR3 coding DNA: TGTGCCAGCAGACGGGGGGGATCCTACAATGAGCAGTTCTTC. Protein sequence: CASRRGGSYNEQFF.

The chain combines TRBV7-2 with TRBJ1-3, with 7 bases matching TRBD1. V lost 4 bases and J lost 2; bases outside the gene matches: 8. The germline gives CDR1 SGHTA, CDR2 FQGNSA. The CDR3 is 16 amino acids. The CDR3 region is CASSSTGTATGNTIYF. In DNA, the CDR3 is TGTGCCAGCAGCTCCACCGGGACAGCCACTGGAAACACCATATATTTT. Full variable domain (missing parts from reference TRBV7-2 and TRBJ1-3): GAGVSQSPSNKVTEKGKDVELRCDPISGHTALYWYRQSLGQGLEFLIYFQGNSAPDKSGLPSDRFSAERTGGSVSTLTIQRTQQEDSAVYLCASSSTGTATGNTIYFGEGSWLTVV.

This rearrangement joins TRBV21-1 to TRBJ1-5; the table assigns TRBD1, which was not confirmed against the DNA. TRBV21-1 is recorded as a pseudogene. The CDR3 has 15 residues. The CDR3 loop is CASSLPKHVNQPQHF. CDR3 in DNA: TGTGCCAGCAGCCTCCCAAAACATGTTAATCAGCCCCAGCATTTT.

This chain links TRBV10-3 with TRBJ1-5; 8 positions agree with TRBD1. The length of the CDR3 is 15 residues. Germline lookup yields CDR1 ENHRY and CDR2 SYGVKD. V trimming: 6 bases; J trimming: 4 bases; junction bases outside the gene matches: 8. CDR3 region: CAISPGTGHNQPQHF. CDR3 bases: TGTGCCATCAGCCCCGGGACAGGTCATAATCAGCCCCAGCATTTT.

The chain combines TRBV4-3 with TRBJ2-5; 8 bases match TRBD2. With 3 bases clipped from V and 5 bases from J, the junction kept 8 bases outside the gene matches. The V gene's germline CDR1 is LGHNA and CDR2 YSLEER. CDR3 length: 15 residues. CDR3 sequence reads: CASSQSRPGGETQYF. CDR3 nucleotide sequence: TGCGCCAGCAGCCAGTCCCGGCCGGGGGGGGAGACCCAGTACTTC.

V usage is TRBV5-1 and J usage is TRBJ2-1; D gene ambiguous. The CDR3 runs to 15 residues. Germline V CDR1 and CDR2: SGHRS, YFSETQ. The V end lost 0 bases, the J end lost 8 bases, and 15 bases lay between the germline ends. CDR3 DNA sequence: TGCGCCAGCAGCTTGGCAACCCTAGGGATGGATGAGCAGTTCTTC. Translating it yields CASSLATLGMDEQFF. The whole variable domain, filled in from reference TRBV5-1 and TRBJ2-1, reads KAGVTQTPRYLIKTRGQQVTLSCSPISGHRSVSWYQQTPGQGLQFLFEYFSETQRNKGNFPGRFSGRQFSNSRSEMNVSTLELGDSALYLCASSLATLGMDEQFFGPGTRLTVL.

To note about this clone: Mismatch with germline at one junction end may stem from a read error. The same CDR3 is also encoded by other DNA sequences in this sample. The J gene is TRBJ2-7, the V gene TRBV6-1, with D uncertain. Germline assignment: CDR1 MNHNS and CDR2 SASEGT. The CDR3 has 13 amino acids. CDR3 coding DNA: TGTGCCAGCAGAGAAGGGAACAAGAACGAGCAGTACTTC. Translated: CASREGNKNEQYF.

The chain is built from TRBV5-1 and TRBJ2-1; 12 bases match TRBD2. In germline, CDR1 is SGHRS, CDR2 YFSETQ. CDR3 size: 17 residues. After removal of 4 bases from V and 2 bases from J, the junction contained 7 bases not matched to a gene. CDR3 sequence reads: CASSVSSGGAPYNEQFF. CDR3 nucleotide sequence: TGCGCCAGCAGCGTTTCTAGCGGGGGGGCCCCCTACAATGAGCAGTTCTTC.